Presented here are 9 T cell receptor beta chains from one specimen sequenced in a study of blood T cell repertoires in COVID-19 (dated by TCRdb to 2018 to 2020). The library came from the immunoSEQ multiplex PCR assay. Held by TCRdb, this immuneACCESS table contains in-frame sequences only and omits some clones. Under half of the omission traces to an unresolved V gene where checked; the cause of the rest is unknown. A total of about 440,000 clones appear in this sample, 70% to 90% of them only once. In total, the top ten clones hold just under 2% of the sample. The sample taken for sequencing was PBMCs or T cells enriched from blood (not recorded which). The receptors were sampled from a woman aged 18-29 years with acute COVID-19.

The chain couples TRBV10-3 to TRBJ2-7; 10 nucleotides match TRBD1. CDR3 size: 13 residues. Trimming removed 6 bases from V and 6 bases from J; junction bases left unmatched: 5. CDR1 is ENHRY and CDR2 is SYGVKD in the germline V gene. CDR3 in amino acids: CAISGQGEGEQYF. The DNA for the CDR3 is TGTGCCATCAGCGGACAGGGGGAAGGCGAGCAGTACTTC.

The V gene is TRBV7-2, the J gene TRBJ2-5, with TRBD1 matching over 9 bases. Per germline, CDR1 SGHTA and CDR2 FQGNSA. This CDR3 contains 15 residues. V dropped 6 bases and J dropped 2; count of bases not matched to a gene: 7. CDR3 in DNA: TGTGCCAGCAGTTATTCCGGGACAGGGCAAGAGACCCAGTACTTC. Translating it yields CASSYSGTGQETQYF.

The chain has TRBV7-3 and TRBJ2-7; tentatively, D is TRBD2 (6 bases). Trimming stripped 5 bases from V and 6 bases from J, with 14 bases between. The germline CDR1 and CDR2 sequences are SGHTA and FQGTGA. The CDR3 consists of 13 residues. CDR3 amino acids: CASSIRAGSEQYF. CDR3 bases: TGTGCCAGCAGCATAAGAGCGGGCTCCGAGCAGTACTTC.

This chain links TRBV5-1 with TRBJ2-7, with D maybe TRBD1 (6 bases). The CDR3 has 14 amino acids. V was shortened by 0 bases and J by 4 bases, with 11 bases between the two germline ends. Per germline, CDR1 SGHRS and CDR2 YFSETQ. CDR3 amino acids: CASSLGSGTYEQYF. In DNA form, the CDR3 reads TGCGCCAGCAGCTTGGGATCCGGGACATACGAGCAGTACTTC.

The chain couples TRBV7-3 to TRBJ1-1, with 10 nucleotides matching TRBD1. V lost 5 bases and J lost 4; bases outside the gene matches: 7. Germline V lookup: CDR1 SGHTA, CDR2 FQGTGA. This CDR3 spans 15 amino acids. The CDR3 DNA is TGTGCCAGCAGCCTCCGGGACAGGGGTGCCACTGAAGCTTTCTTT. This translates into CASSLRDRGATEAFF.

This chain's CDR3 is CASSVRDSGYEQYF. Written as DNA, the CDR3 is TGCGCCAGCAGCGTCCGGGACAGTGGCTACGAGCAGTACTTC. The chain has TRBV4-3 and TRBJ2-7; 7 positions match TRBD1. Looked up from germline, CDR1 is LGHNA and CDR2 is YSLEER. The CDR3 contains 14 residues. Trimming took 5 bases from V and 3 from J; bases not matched to a gene: 7.

The chain is built from TRBV5-6 and TRBJ2-3, with a possible D match to TRBD2 (6 bases). The germline V gene encodes CDR1 SGHDT and CDR2 YYEEEE. V dropped 0 bases and J dropped 1 base, with 15 bases sitting between them. The CDR3 consists of 17 residues. CDR3 region: CASSLARVRGGTDTQYF. In DNA, the CDR3 is TGTGCCAGCAGCTTGGCACGGGTGCGGGGAGGCACAGATACGCAGTATTTT.

The chain links TRBV28 to TRBJ2-2; 8 nucleotides line up with TRBD1. J was trimmed by 4 bases and V by 2 bases; bases with no gene match: 6. Germline CDR1 reads MDHEN; CDR2 reads SYDVKM. The CDR3 runs 16 residues. The CDR3 loop reads CASSLGGQVFTGELFF. In nucleotides, the CDR3 is TGTGCCAGCAGTTTAGGGGGACAGGTATTCACCGGGGAGCTGTTTTTT.

The J gene is TRBJ2-1, the V gene TRBV7-6, with TRBD2 identical over 15 bases. The CDR3 has 17 amino acids. Germline values: CDR1 SGHVS, CDR2 FNYEAQ. V shed 5 bases, J shed 4 bases, and the junction held 6 bases outside the gene matches. The CDR3 here is CASSLRTSGGEYNEQFF. In nucleotides, the CDR3 is TGTGCCAGCAGCCTACGGACTAGCGGGGGGGAATACAATGAGCAGTTCTTC. Filled out from reference TRBV7-6 and TRBJ2-1, the complete variable domain reads GAGVSQSPRYKVTKRGQDVALRCDPISGHVSLYWYRQALGQGPEFLTYFNYEAQQDKSGLPNDRFSAERPEGSISTLTIQRTEQRDSAMYRCASSLRTSGGEYNEQFFGPGTRLTVL.